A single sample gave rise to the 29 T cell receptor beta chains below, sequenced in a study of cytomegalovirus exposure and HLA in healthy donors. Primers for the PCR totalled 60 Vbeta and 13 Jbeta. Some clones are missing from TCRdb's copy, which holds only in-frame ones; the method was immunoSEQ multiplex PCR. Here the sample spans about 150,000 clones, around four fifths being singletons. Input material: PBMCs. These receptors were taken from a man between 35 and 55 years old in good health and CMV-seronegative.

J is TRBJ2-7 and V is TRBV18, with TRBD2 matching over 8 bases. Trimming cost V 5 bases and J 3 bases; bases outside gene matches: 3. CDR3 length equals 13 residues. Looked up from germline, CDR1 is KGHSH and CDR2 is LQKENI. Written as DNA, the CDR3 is TGTGCCAGCTCAGGCACTAGCGGCTACGAGCAGTACTTC. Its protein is CASSGTSGYEQYF. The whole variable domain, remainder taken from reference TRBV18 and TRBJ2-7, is NAGVMQNPRHLVRRRGQEARLRCSPMKGHSHVYWYRQLPEEGLKFMVYLQKENIIDESGMPKERFSAEFPKEGPSILRIQQVVRGDSAAYFCASSGTSGYEQYFGPGTRLTVT.

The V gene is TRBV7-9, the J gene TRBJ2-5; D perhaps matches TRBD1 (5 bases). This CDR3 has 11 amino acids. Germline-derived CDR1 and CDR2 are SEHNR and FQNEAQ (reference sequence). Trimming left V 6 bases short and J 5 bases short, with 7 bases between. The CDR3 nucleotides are TGTGCCAGCAGACGACAGGAGACCCAGTACTTC. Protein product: CASRRQETQYF. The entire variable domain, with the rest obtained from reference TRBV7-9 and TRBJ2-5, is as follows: DTGVSQNPRHKITKRGQNVTFRCDPISEHNRLYWYRQTLGQGPEFLTYFQNEAQLEKSRLLSDRFSAERPKGSFSTLEIQRTEQGDSAMYLCASRRQETQYFGPGTRLLVL.

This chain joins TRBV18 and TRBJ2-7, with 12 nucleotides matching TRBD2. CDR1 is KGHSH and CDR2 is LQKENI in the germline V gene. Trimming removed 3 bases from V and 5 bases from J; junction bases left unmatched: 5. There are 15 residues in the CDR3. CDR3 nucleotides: TGTGCCAGCTCACCCCCTAGCGGGAGGGCCCACGAGCAGTACTTC. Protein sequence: CASSPPSGRAHEQYF.

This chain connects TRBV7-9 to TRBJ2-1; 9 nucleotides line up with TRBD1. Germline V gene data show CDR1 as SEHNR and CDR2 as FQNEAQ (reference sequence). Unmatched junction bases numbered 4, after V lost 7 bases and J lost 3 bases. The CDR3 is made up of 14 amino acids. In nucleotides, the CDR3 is TGTGCCAGCAACCGACAGGGGGTCTACAATGAGCAGTTCTTC. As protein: CASNRQGVYNEQFF.

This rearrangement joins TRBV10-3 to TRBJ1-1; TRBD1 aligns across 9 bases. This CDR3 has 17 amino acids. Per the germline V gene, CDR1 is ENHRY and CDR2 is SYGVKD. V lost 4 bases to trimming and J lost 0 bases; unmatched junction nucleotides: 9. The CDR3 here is CAISGKQGAAVNTEAFF. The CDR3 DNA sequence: TGTGCCATCAGTGGGAAACAGGGGGCTGCGGTGAACACTGAAGCTTTCTTT.

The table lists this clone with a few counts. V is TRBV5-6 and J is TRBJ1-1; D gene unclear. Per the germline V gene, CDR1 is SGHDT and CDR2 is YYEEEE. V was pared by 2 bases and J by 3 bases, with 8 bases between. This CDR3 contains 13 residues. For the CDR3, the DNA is TGTGCCAGCAGCTTAATCTTTGACACTGAAGCTTTCTTT. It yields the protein CASSLIFDTEAFF.

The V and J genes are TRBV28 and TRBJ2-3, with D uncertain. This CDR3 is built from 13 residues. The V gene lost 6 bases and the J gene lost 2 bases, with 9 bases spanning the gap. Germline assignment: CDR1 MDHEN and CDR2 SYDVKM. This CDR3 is CASSLQFTDTQYF. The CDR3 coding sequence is TGTGCCAGCAGCCTTCAGTTCACAGATACGCAGTATTTT.

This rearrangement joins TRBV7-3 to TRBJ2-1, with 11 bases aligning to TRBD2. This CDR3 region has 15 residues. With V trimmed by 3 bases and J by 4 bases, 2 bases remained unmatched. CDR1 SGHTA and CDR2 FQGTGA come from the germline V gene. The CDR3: CASSFASGGYNEQFF. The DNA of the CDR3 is TGTGCCAGCAGCTTCGCTAGCGGGGGGTACAATGAGCAGTTCTTC.

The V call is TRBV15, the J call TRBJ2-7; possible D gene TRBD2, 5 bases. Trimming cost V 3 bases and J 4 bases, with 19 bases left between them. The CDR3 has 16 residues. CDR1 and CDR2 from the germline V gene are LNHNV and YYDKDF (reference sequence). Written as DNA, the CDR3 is TGTGCCACCAGCAGGAAGGCAGACCTGAGGGAGTACGAGCAGTACTTC. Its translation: CATSRKADLREYEQYF.

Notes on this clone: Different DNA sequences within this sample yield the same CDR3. The CDR3 loop reads CASSLAGGQPQHF. In nucleotides, the CDR3 is TGCGCCAGCAGCTTGGCGGGGGGTCAGCCCCAGCATTTT. This sequence joins TRBV5-1 and TRBJ1-5, with D possibly being TRBD1 (5 bases). V lost 0 bases to trimming and J lost 6 bases, with 7 bases between them. This CDR3 is built from 13 residues. The germline V gene has CDR1 SGHRS and CDR2 YFSETQ.

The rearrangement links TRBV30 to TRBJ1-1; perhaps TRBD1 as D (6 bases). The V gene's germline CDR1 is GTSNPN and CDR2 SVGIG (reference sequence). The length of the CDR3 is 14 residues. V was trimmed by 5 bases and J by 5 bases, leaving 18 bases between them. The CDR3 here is CAWGSGGRRTEAFF. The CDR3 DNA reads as TGTGCCTGGGGGTCCGGGGGGCGCAGGACTGAAGCTTTCTTT. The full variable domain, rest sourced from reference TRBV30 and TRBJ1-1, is SQTIHQWPATLVQPVGSPLSLECTVEGTSNPNLYWYRQAAGRGLQLLFYSVGIGQISSEVPQNLSASRPQDRQFILSSKKLLLSDSGFYLCAWGSGGRRTEAFFGQGTRLTVV.

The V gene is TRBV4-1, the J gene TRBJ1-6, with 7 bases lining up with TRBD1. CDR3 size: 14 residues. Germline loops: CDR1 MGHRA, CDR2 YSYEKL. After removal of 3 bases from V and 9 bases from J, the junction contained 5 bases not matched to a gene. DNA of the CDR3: TGCGCCAGCAGCCACCCGGGACAGTTTTCACCCCTCCACTTT. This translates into CASSHPGQFSPLHF.

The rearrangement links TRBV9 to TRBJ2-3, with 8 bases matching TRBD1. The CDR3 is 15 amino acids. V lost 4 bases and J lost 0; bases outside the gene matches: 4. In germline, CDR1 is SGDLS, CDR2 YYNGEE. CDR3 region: CASSTRTGSTDTQYF. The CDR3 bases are TGTGCCAGCAGCACTCGGACAGGGAGCACAGATACGCAGTATTTT.

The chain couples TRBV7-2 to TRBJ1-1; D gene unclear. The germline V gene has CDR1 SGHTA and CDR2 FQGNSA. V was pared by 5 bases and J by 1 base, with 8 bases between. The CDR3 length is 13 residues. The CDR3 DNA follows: TGTGCCAGCAGCGCAAGGAGGAACACTGAAGCTTTCTTT. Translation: CASSARRNTEAFF. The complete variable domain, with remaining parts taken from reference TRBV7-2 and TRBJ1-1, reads GAGVSQSPSNKVTEKGKDVELRCDPISGHTALYWYRQSLGQGLEFLIYFQGNSAPDKSGLPSDRFSAERTGGSVSTLTIQRTQQEDSAVYLCASSARRNTEAFFGQGTRLTVV.

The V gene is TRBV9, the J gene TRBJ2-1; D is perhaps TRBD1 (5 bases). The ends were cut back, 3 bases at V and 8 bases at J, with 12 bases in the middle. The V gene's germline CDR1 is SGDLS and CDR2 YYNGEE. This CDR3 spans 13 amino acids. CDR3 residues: CASSEDNLDEQFF. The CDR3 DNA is TGTGCCAGCAGCGAGGACAACTTGGATGAGCAGTTCTTC. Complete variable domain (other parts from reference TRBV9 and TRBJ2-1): DSGVTQTPKHLITATGQRVTLRCSPRSGDLSVYWYQQSLDQGLQFLIQYYNGEERAKGNILERFSAQQFPDLHSELNLSSLELGDSALYFCASSEDNLDEQFFGPGTRLTVL.

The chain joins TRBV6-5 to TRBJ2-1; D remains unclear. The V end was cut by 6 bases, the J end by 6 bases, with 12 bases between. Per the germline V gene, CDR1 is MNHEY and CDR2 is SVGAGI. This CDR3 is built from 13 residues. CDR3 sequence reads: CASRNRKLNEQFF. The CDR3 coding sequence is TGTGCCAGCAGAAACAGAAAGCTCAATGAGCAGTTCTTC.

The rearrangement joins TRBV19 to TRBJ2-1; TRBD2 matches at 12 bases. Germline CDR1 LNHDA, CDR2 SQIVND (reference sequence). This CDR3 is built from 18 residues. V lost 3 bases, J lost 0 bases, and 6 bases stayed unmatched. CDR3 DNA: TGTGCCAGTAGTATGCCTAGCGGGGGGGCCGACTCCTACAATGAGCAGTTCTTC. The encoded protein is CASSMPSGGADSYNEQFF.

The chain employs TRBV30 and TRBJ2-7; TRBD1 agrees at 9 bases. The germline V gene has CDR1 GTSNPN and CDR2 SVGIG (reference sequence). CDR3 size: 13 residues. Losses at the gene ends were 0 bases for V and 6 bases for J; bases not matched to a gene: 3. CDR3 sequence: CAWSVTGGGEQYF. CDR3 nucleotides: TGTGCCTGGAGTGTGACAGGGGGAGGCGAGCAGTACTTC.

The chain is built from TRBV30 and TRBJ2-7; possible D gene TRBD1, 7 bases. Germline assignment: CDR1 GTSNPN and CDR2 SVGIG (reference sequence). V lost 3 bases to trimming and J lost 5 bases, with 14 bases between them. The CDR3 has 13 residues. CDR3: CAWRNRGGDEQYF. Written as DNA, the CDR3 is TGTGCCTGGAGAAACAGGGGAGGCGACGAGCAGTACTTC.

The CDR3 loop is CASNDRVGTGELFF. The CDR3 DNA reads as TGTGCCAGCAACGACAGGGTCGGGACCGGGGAGCTGTTTTTT. This rearrangement joins TRBV25-1 to TRBJ2-2, with 7 bases matching TRBD1. With 7 bases clipped from V and 5 bases from J, the junction kept 7 bases outside the gene matches. The CDR3 spans 14 residues. Germline lookup yields CDR1 MGHDK and CDR2 SYGVNS.

The CDR3 DNA sequence: TGTGCCAGCAGCCCCCGTAGTTCGGGGGAAAAACTGTTTTTT. It translates to CASSPRSSGEKLFF. V usage is TRBV9 and J usage is TRBJ1-4; D gene unclear. V was clipped by 4 bases and J by 8 bases, with 15 bases between them. The CDR3 contains 14 residues. Germline V gene lookup returns CDR1 SGDLS and CDR2 YYNGEE.

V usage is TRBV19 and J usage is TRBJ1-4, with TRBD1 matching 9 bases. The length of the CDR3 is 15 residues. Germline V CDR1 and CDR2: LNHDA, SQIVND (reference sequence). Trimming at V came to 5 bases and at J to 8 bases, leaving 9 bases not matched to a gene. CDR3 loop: CASSLTGGLLEKLFF. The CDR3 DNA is TGTGCCAGTAGTCTAACAGGGGGCCTTTTGGAAAAACTGTTTTTT. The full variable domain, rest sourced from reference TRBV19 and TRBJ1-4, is DGGITQSPKYLFRKEGQNVTLSCEQNLNHDAMYWYRQDPGQGLRLIYYSQIVNDFQKGDIAEGYSVSREKKESFPLTVTSAQKNPTAFYLCASSLTGGLLEKLFFGSGTQLSVL.

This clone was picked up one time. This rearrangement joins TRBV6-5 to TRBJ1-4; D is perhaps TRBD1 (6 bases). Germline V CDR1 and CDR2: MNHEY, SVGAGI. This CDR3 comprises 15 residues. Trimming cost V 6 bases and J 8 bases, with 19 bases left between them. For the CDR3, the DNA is TGTGCCAGCAGCATGGGAGGGGGGTCGTTCGAAAAACTGTTTTTT. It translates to CASSMGGGSFEKLFF.

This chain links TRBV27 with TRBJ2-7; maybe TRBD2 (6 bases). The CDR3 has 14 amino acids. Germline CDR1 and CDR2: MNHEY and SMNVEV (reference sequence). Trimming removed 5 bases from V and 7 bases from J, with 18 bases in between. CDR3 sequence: CASSPLAPPLEQYF. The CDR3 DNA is TGTGCCAGCAGTCCTCTAGCGCCCCCCTTGGAGCAGTACTTC.

The CDR3 protein is CASSYPGGNQPQHF. CDR3 DNA: TGTGCCAGCAGTTACCCAGGGGGCAATCAGCCCCAGCATTTT. The chain joins TRBV6-5 to TRBJ1-5; tentatively, D is TRBD1 (6 bases). Germline assignment: CDR1 MNHEY and CDR2 SVGAGI. Deletions cut 2 bases from V and 2 bases from J, with 7 bases between. The CDR3 extends over 14 amino acids.

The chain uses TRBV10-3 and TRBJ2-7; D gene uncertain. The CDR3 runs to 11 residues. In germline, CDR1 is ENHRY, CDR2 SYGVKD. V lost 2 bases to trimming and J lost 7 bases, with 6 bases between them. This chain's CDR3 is CAISEHPEQYF. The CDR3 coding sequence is TGTGCCATCAGTGAGCATCCAGAGCAGTACTTC.

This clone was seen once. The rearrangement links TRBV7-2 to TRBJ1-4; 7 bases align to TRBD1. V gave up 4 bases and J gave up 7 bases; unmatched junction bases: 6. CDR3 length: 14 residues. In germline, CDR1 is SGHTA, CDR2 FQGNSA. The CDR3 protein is CASSSRQGVEKLFF. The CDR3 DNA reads TGTGCCAGCAGCTCCCGACAGGGAGTTGAAAAACTGTTTTTT. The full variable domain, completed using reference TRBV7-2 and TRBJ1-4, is GAGVSQSPSNKVTEKGKDVELRCDPISGHTALYWYRQSLGQGLEFLIYFQGNSAPDKSGLPSDRFSAERTGGSVSTLTIQRTQQEDSAVYLCASSSRQGVEKLFFGSGTQLSVL.

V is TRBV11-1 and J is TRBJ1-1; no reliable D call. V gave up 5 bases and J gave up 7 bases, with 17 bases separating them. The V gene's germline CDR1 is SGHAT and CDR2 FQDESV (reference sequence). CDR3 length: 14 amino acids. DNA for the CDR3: TGTGCCAGCAGCCCCCCAACCCGGGTGGGTGAAGCTTTCTTT. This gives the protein CASSPPTRVGEAFF.

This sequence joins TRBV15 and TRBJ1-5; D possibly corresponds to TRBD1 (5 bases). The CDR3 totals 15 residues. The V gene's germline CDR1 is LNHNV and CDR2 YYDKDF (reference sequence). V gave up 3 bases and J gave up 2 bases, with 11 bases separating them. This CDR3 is CATSSGGWGNQPQHF. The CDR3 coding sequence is TGTGCCACCAGCAGCGGGGGGTGGGGCAATCAGCCCCAGCATTTT.